The 13 T cell receptor beta chains presented below share a single source sample, sequenced in a study of blood T cell repertoires in COVID-19. Using immunoSEQ multiplex PCR, the repertoire was profiled, and TCRdb retains in-frame clones only, with some absent. Seen here are some 120,000 clones, about 85% observed once, and the top ten hold 6.6%. The sequenced sample consisted of peripheral blood. The receptors were gathered from a man at least 80 years old with active or convalescent COVID-19.

This chain connects TRBV18 to TRBJ1-5; D gene unclear. The V end was cut by 2 bases, the J end by 4 bases, with 6 bases between. The CDR3 is made up of 13 amino acids. Germline values: CDR1 KGHSH, CDR2 LQKENI. Here the CDR3 DNA reads TGTGCCAGCTCACCAGAGGGTAATCAGCCCCAGCATTTT. Translated: CASSPEGNQPQHF.

This sequence joins TRBV28 and TRBJ1-5; 7 positions match TRBD1. CDR3 length: 15 amino acids. Germline CDR1 reads MDHEN; CDR2 reads SYDVKM. Trimming removed 7 bases from V and 4 bases from J; junction bases left unmatched: 10. The CDR3, as DNA: TGTGCCAGCACCCGGGACGACAGGGTTAATCAGCCCCAGCATTTT. Translated: CASTRDDRVNQPQHF.

CDR3 bases: TGTGCCAGCAGCACTAGCGGGAGCTCCTACAATGAGCAGTTCTTC. Its translation: CASSTSGSSYNEQFF. The chain combines TRBV11-3 with TRBJ2-1; TRBD2 matches 11 bases. Germline V gene data show CDR1 as SGHNT and CDR2 as YENEEA. V trimming: 5 bases; J trimming: 0 bases; junction bases outside the gene matches: 0. There are 15 residues in the CDR3.

This clone appeared once. The genes are TRBV20-1 and TRBJ2-1; 7 nucleotides line up with TRBD2. CDR1 and CDR2 (germline): DFQATT, SNEGSKA (reference sequence). The CDR3 runs to 12 residues. The trim removed 3 bases at V and 8 bases at J, leaving 4 bases unmatched. The CDR3 loop reads CSASASGHEQFF. The CDR3 bases are TGCAGTGCTAGTGCTAGCGGTCATGAGCAGTTCTTC.

This clone was detected a few times. V is TRBV15 and J is TRBJ2-3, with D unresolved. This CDR3 has 13 residues. The germline gives CDR1 LNHNV, CDR2 YYDKDF (reference sequence). V was shortened by 4 bases and J by 7 bases, with 12 bases between the two germline ends. This chain's CDR3 is CATSTDKPNTQYF. The CDR3 bases are TGTGCCACCAGCACTGACAAGCCCAATACGCAGTATTTT.

The chain has TRBV24-1 and TRBJ2-3, with no clear D. The CDR3 totals 15 residues. Trimming stripped 5 bases from V and 0 bases from J, with 11 bases between. Germline CDR1 KGHDR, CDR2 SFDVKD. CDR3 nucleotide sequence: TGTGCCACCAGTGCCTACTTTGCTAGCACAGATACGCAGTATTTT. This sequence encodes CATSAYFASTDTQYF.

V usage is TRBV7-8 and J usage is TRBJ2-5; D is perhaps TRBD2 (5 bases). The CDR3 consists of 13 residues. Trimming shortened V by 4 bases and J by 2 bases, and 8 bases separated the two germline ends. The V gene's germline CDR1 is SGHVS and CDR2 FQNEAQ. The CDR3 DNA follows: TGTGCCAGCAGCTCCGGGAATCAAGAGACCCAGTACTTC. Its protein is CASSSGNQETQYF.

A few counts support this clone. V and J are TRBV11-2 and TRBJ1-4; 9 positions agree with TRBD1. The CDR3 runs to 17 residues. J lost 7 bases, V lost 5 bases, and 14 bases had no gene match. Germline loops: CDR1 SGHAT, CDR2 FQNNGV. This CDR3 is CASSPWGPGQGSEKLFF. The CDR3, as DNA: TGTGCCAGCAGCCCTTGGGGACCGGGACAGGGTAGTGAAAAACTGTTTTTT.

The CDR3 DNA reads as TGTGCCAGCTGGGACAGCAACTATGGCTACACCTTC. Amino acid sequence: CASWDSNYGYTF. This rearrangement joins TRBV28 to TRBJ1-2; TRBD1 matches at 7 bases. The CDR3 spans 12 residues. Germline values: CDR1 MDHEN, CDR2 SYDVKM. The J segment lost 2 bases and the V segment lost 8 bases, leaving 2 bases of the junction unmatched.

This rearrangement joins TRBV6-5 to TRBJ1-6; weak D call: TRBD1 (6 bases). Looked up from germline, CDR1 is MNHEY and CDR2 is SVGAGI. The CDR3 spans 13 residues. The ends were cut back, 6 bases at V and 10 bases at J, with 13 bases in the middle. CDR3 DNA: TGTGCCAGCAGCCAGGGGATCGGGTCACCCCTCCACTTT. It is translated as CASSQGIGSPLHF.

The J gene is TRBJ2-5, the V gene TRBV29-1; weak D call: TRBD2 (6 bases). Trimming took 2 bases from V and 1 from J, leaving 11 bases between them. CDR3 length: 14 residues. Per germline, CDR1 SQVTM and CDR2 ANQGSEA. Here the CDR3 reads CSVERSGFQETQYF. The CDR3 bases are TGCAGCGTTGAACGGAGCGGGTTCCAAGAGACCCAGTACTTC.

The V gene is TRBV19, the J gene TRBJ2-1; 10 positions match TRBD1. V lost 2 bases, J lost 7 bases, and 2 bases stayed unmatched. The germline CDR1 and CDR2 sequences are LNHDA and SQIVND (reference sequence). The CDR3 runs to 14 residues. This CDR3 reads CASSIMGQGNEQFF. DNA of the CDR3: TGTGCCAGTAGTATAATGGGACAGGGGAATGAGCAGTTCTTC.

The chain is built from TRBV2 and TRBJ2-3; D gene uncertain. Germline values: CDR1 SNHLY, CDR2 FYNNEI. The ends were cut back, 5 bases at V and 4 bases at J, with 10 bases in the middle. CDR3 length: 13 amino acids. CDR3 region: CASSFSSADTQYF. DNA of the CDR3: TGTGCCAGCAGTTTTTCCTCGGCAGATACGCAGTATTTT.